This T cell receptor (beta chain) was sequenced in a study of cytomegalovirus exposure and HLA in healthy donors. Study results and limitations: The majority of TCR sequences were rare, yet some public TCRs appeared in many donors.

The PCR had 60 Vbeta and 13 Jbeta primers. Clones were sequenced by immunoSEQ multiplex PCR, and TCRdb holds only the in-frame ones, with some missing. Of roughly 80,000 clones listed, roughly four fifths are singletons. As concerns this clone: Its specificity is unknown.

The specimen was PBMCs. The sequence derives from a woman in her 30s in good health and CMV-seronegative.

CDR3 sequence: CASIDTGELFF. For the CDR3, the DNA is TGTGCCAGCATCGACACCGGGGAGCTGTTTTTT. This sequence joins TRBV28 and TRBJ2-2, with unresolved D. Germline assignment: CDR1 MDHEN and CDR2 SYDVKM. CDR3 size: 11 residues. V shed 7 bases and J shed 3 bases, with 3 bases lying between them.